This TCR beta chain was retrieved from a study of T cells and Merkel cell carcinoma outcomes (dated by TCRdb to between 2020 and 2021). Study-wide context: The tumor T-cell repertoire, together with T-cell density, was examined as a predictor of clinical outcome in patients with Merkel cell carcinoma. Points the paper makes about the study in general: Clinical outcomes in Merkel cell carcinoma patients were reported to be predicted by T-cell repertoire features combined with T-cell density.

The library was obtained by the immunoSEQ multiplex PCR assay. TCRdb took over this immuneACCESS table, retaining in-frame rearrangements with V and J assigned. Such tables are incomplete; in checked studies, under half of the missing clones stem from an unresolved V gene, and the remainder is unexplained. The sample table holds 5,000 to 6,500 clones, of which 70% to 85% were seen once. In total, the top ten clones hold just under 6% of the sample. With regard to this clone: The antigen it binds to is not known. Base qualities are missing; no much larger clone stands one base away.

Taken from cysteine to phenylalanine, the CDR3 has 11 residues. Just the 33-base CDR3 DNA is kept, in frame starting at base 1. The germline V gene (reference sequence) provides CDR1 DFQATT and CDR2 SNEGSKA. Deletion took 6 bases off V and 7 bases off J, with a span of 9 bases between the germline ends. Samples were obtained from patients with Merkel cell carcinoma. The specimen sequenced was tumor tissue from Merkel cell carcinoma. This chain joins TRBV20-1 to TRBJ2-2; the D gene identity is not certain. The sequence was collected from a human donor with Merkel cell carcinoma. In nucleotides, the sequence is TGCAGTGCCCCTGATTTCGGGGAGCTGTTTTTT. This yields the protein CSAPDFGELFF.